The T cell receptor beta chain described here comes from a study of T cells in Graves' hyperthyroidism and ophthalmopathy (dated by TCRdb to the late 2010s). A note on the overall study: Peripheral blood samples were taken at the time of initial diagnosis, prior to any treatment. To identify TCR V-J signatures that set the groups apart, the researchers used a discovery cohort of more than 95 patients, made up of under 50 with Graves' ophthalmopathy and about 60 with stable Graves' hyperthyroidism. Prospective prediction of ophthalmopathy was tested in an independent validation cohort of some 20 hyperthyroidism patients and some 17 patients who later progressed to ophthalmopathy. The roughly 100 discovery patients were randomly divided into training and test sets at a 7:3 ratio. In addition, the study compared T-cell repertoires in thyroid tissue and in blood from over 5 Graves' hyperthyroidism patients. After sampling, hyperthyroidism patients received methimazole starting at 30 mg daily, and ophthalmopathy patients received high-dose intravenous methylprednisolone. The paper reports TCR Vbeta CDR3 sequencing of over 130 peripheral blood samples: approximately 41 ophthalmopathy, under 80 hyperthyroidism and roughly 17 progressor patients. The paper's findings and limits, for the study overall: No statistical method was used to fix the sample size in advance, and group allocation was not hidden from the investigators. A model built on a 13 V-J signature distinguished ophthalmopathy from stable hyperthyroidism, reaching 87.88% sensitivity and under 84% specificity in cross-validation and 80%/75% in testing. Most expanded thyroid clonotypes (frequency above 0.001) were also detected in blood, suggesting blood repertoires may reflect thyroid immune responses. In validation, the model predicted progression to ophthalmopathy a median of 6.5 months before onset, with approximately 71% sensitivity and roughly 72% specificity.

At the junction V is shortened by 0 bases and J by 7 bases, with 7 bases in between. CDR3 length: 12 amino acids, cysteine to phenylalanine. The kept DNA is CDR3 alone, 36 bases in frame from the first base. CDR1 and CDR2, looked up from the germline V gene (reference sequence), are LGHDT and YNNKEL. The TCR beta CDR3 regions were amplified from RNA transcripts. The first round of RT-PCR for the TCR CDR3 was performed with the HTBI primer set and the Qiagen OneStep RT-PCR kit. Libraries were constructed in a second round of multiplex PCR, after which size selection and purification were carried out. Paired-end sequencing of the libraries was performed with 100 bp reads on an Illumina HiSeq2000. The original pipeline was this. Raw data were processed with SOAPnuke, discarding reads with adapters, uncalled bases, mean Phred below 15, or no exact constant-primer or identifier match. COPE v1.2.5 was used to merge the high-quality paired reads, and each unique nucleotide sequence was defined as a clonotype. Clonotypes were aligned to IMGT TRBV, TRBD and TRBJ reference segments using MiTCR v1.1. The analysis included only V-J combinations with a frequency above 0.0001, which together covered about 99% of the repertoires. The TCS score was defined as F50 (clonal expansion) divided by E x V (chaos), with BLOSUM62-based TCRdist calculated between CDR3 peptides within each V-J. Welch's t-statistics and random forest reduced approximately 520 V-J features to around 14, which were used in a naive Bayes classifier (R e1071). TCRdb cleaned the public reads at Q25 with fastp, built clones with MiXCR and kept in-frame beta chains. Here each entry gathers all rows of one CDR3 protein and keeps the most common genes and DNA. TCRdb's processing, not the authors', yielded these V and J calls. The sample yields some 50,000 distinct CDR3 sequences; roughly half were counted once. Roughly 9.7% of the sample belongs to the ten largest clones.

Ten or more counts support this clonotype. This receptor's antigen is unknown. No base-level quality is on record; no much larger clone is a single base apart. In the ophthalmopathy patients, disease was moderately to severely active, with a Clinical Activity Score of 3 or more, a NOSPECS grade of 4 or more, and a duration of less than 3 months. The study excluded patients with uncontrolled infections, other autoimmune diseases, pregnancy or lactation. Diagnoses relied on clinical symptoms, serum thyroxine and TRAb, thyroid ultrasound and orbital computed tomography. PBMCs were isolated from 10 ml of fresh peripheral blood by Ficoll-Paque density gradient centrifugation. Trizol reagent was used to extract total RNA, and RNA quality was then checked on an Agilent 2100 Bioanalyzer.

This TCR came from a woman aged 45-65 years with Graves' ophthalmopathy. The rearrangement joined TRBV3-1 to TRBJ2-7, with no reliable assignment of the D segment. The specimen was blood. The DNA reads TGTGCCAGCAGCCAAGATTGGCGGGAGCAGTACTTC. The encoded protein is CASSQDWREQYF.